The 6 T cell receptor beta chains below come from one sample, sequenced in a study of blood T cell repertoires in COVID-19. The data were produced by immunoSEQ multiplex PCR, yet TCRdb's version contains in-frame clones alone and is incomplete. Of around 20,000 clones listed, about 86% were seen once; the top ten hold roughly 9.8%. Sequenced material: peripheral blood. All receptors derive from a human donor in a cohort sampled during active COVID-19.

CDR3 region: CAISGGDRGPMNTEAFF. The CDR3 nucleotides read TGTGCCATCAGTGGTGGAGACAGGGGGCCTATGAACACTGAAGCTTTCTTT. This sequence joins TRBV10-3 and TRBJ1-1; TRBD1 matches at 10 bases. Per the germline V gene, CDR1 is ENHRY and CDR2 is SYGVKD. CDR3 length: 17 residues. Trimming took 4 bases from V and 0 from J; bases not matched to a gene: 8.

The CDR3 loop reads CASSRRRGSRYEQYF. The CDR3 nucleotides read TGTGCCAGCAGCAGGAGGAGAGGGAGTCGCTACGAGCAGTACTTC. The chain uses TRBV28 and TRBJ2-7; D is perhaps TRBD2 (5 bases). This CDR3 has 15 amino acids. Per germline, CDR1 MDHEN and CDR2 SYDVKM. Trimming removed 6 bases at V and 3 bases at J, with 18 bases between. Drawing the rest from reference TRBV28 and TRBJ2-7, the complete variable domain is DVKVTQSSRYLVKRTGEKVFLECVQDMDHENMFWYRQDPGLGLRLIYFSYDVKMKEKGDIPEGYSVSREKKERFSLILESASTNQTSMYLCASSRRRGSRYEQYFGPGTRLTVT.

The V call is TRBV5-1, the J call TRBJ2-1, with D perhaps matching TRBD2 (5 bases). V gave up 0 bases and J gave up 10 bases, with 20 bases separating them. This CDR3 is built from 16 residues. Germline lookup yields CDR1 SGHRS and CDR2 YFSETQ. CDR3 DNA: TGCGCCAGCAGCTTGGACGCGGGCTACCACAATTCGGAGCAGTTCTTC. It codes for CASSLDAGYHNSEQFF.

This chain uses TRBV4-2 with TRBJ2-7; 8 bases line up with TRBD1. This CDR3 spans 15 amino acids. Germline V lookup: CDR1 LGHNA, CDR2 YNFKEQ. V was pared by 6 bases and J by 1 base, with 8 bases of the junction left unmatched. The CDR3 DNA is TGTGCCAGCAGTTCCGACAGGGGACGATCCTACGAGCAGTACTTC. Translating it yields CASSSDRGRSYEQYF.

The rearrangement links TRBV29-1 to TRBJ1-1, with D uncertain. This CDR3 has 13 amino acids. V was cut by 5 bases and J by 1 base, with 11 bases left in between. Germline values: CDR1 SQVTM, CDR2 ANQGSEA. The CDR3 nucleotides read TGCAGCGTTCGAGGACTTAGGAACACTGAAGCTTTCTTT. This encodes CSVRGLRNTEAFF.

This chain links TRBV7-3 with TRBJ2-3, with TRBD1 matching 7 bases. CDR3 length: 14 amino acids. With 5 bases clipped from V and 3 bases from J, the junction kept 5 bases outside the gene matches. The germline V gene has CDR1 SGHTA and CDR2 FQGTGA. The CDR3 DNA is TGTGCCAGCAGCCGAGGACAGGATACAGATACGCAGTATTTT. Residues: CASSRGQDTDTQYF.